This TCR beta chain was captured by sequencing in a study of blood T cells in healthy people across ages. Combining a sample-barcoded 5' primer with a J-beta primer mix, a second PCR ran for about 6 to 12 cycles. Each CDR3 protein gets one entry after TCRdb re-called the 5' RACE reads with MiXCR. The repertoire holds 1,500,000 or so distinct CDR3 sequences, with 40% to 45% as singletons. Looked up from germline, CDR1 is MGHRA and CDR2 is YSYEKL. The CDR3 contains 14 residues. The V segment lost 4 bases and the J segment 2 bases; nucleotides outside the gene matches: 4. This TCR came from a woman younger than 30 in good health. The rearrangement links TRBV4-1 to TRBJ2-5; 7 bases fit TRBD2. The material sequenced was blood. CDR3 coding DNA: TGCGCCAGCAGCCCGCGGACTAGACAAGAGACCCAGTACTTC. It is translated as CASSPRTRQETQYF.